These 32 T cell receptor beta chains were sequenced from one sample in a study of shared clonotypes between healthy human individuals. Clones were read by immunoSEQ multiplex PCR, and TCRdb kept only the in-frame ones, dropping some. The sample lists roughly 1.5 million clones; approximately 98% were seen once. The sequenced sample consisted of naive CD4+ T cells sorted from blood. Subset indicated: CD45RA+ positively selected. The origin of the receptors is a young man in good health.

This chain links TRBV18 with TRBJ2-1; maybe TRBD1 (6 bases). Deletions cut 3 bases from V and 7 bases from J, with 13 bases between. Germline lookup yields CDR1 KGHSH and CDR2 LQKENI. The CDR3 has 14 amino acids. CDR3 nucleotide sequence: TGTGCCAGCTCACCCCACCAGGGGATGAATGAGCAGTTCTTC. This codes for CASSPHQGMNEQFF.

The chain couples TRBV5-1 to TRBJ2-1; 8 bases map to TRBD2. CDR1 and CDR2 from the germline V gene are SGHRS and YFSETQ. Unmatched junction bases numbered 8, after V lost 4 bases and J lost 8 bases. The CDR3 loop spans 14 amino acids. The CDR3 reads CASSHGTSYDEQFF. The CDR3 region has the DNA TGCGCCAGCAGCCACGGGACTAGTTACGATGAGCAGTTCTTC.

The chain uses TRBV21-1 and TRBJ2-1; TRBD2 is the table's D call and was not checked against the DNA. TRBV21-1 is given as a pseudogene. The CDR3 is 17 amino acids. This CDR3 reads CARRDGGTTYSYNEQFF. The CDR3 DNA reads TGTGCCAGGAGGGATGGCGGGACGACCTACTCCTACAATGAGCAGTTCTTC.

This sequence joins TRBV28 and TRBJ2-2; D uncertain. Trimming removed 7 bases from V and 3 bases from J, with 9 bases in between. The length of the CDR3 is 13 residues. Germline CDR1 reads MDHEN; CDR2 reads SYDVKM. CDR3 region: CASTSADTGELFF. DNA for the CDR3: TGTGCCAGCACGTCCGCGGACACCGGGGAGCTGTTTTTT.

V is TRBV28 and J is TRBJ2-7; a possible D gene is TRBD1 (5 bases). This CDR3 spans 14 amino acids. Germline lookup yields CDR1 MDHEN and CDR2 SYDVKM. V was cut by 5 bases and J by 5 bases, with 16 bases left in between. The CDR3: CASSRTQGVDEQYF. The CDR3 region has the DNA TGTGCCAGCAGTCGCACCCAGGGTGTCGACGAGCAGTACTTC.

The V gene is TRBV19, the J gene TRBJ1-4, with D unresolved. Trimming cost V 0 bases and J 8 bases, with 16 bases left between them. The length of the CDR3 is 16 residues. From germline, CDR1 is LNHDA and CDR2 SQIVND (reference sequence). The CDR3 sequence: CASSIELRTPGEKLFF. The CDR3 DNA follows: TGTGCCAGTAGTATAGAGCTCCGGACCCCCGGGGAAAAACTGTTTTTT.

V gene TRBV28 combines with J gene TRBJ1-2; no firm D call. V gave up 5 bases and J gave up 7 bases, with 14 bases separating them. CDR3 length: 13 residues. Germline CDR1 reads MDHEN; CDR2 reads SYDVKM. In DNA form, the CDR3 reads TGTGCCAGCAGTCTCCCTGGAGGCGGTGGCTACACCTTC. Translating it yields CASSLPGGGGYTF.

This clone has just one count. The rearrangement uses TRBV15 and TRBJ2-1, with unresolved D. Deletions cut 1 base from V and 3 bases from J, with 25 bases between. CDR3 length equals 20 residues. CDR1 and CDR2 from the germline V gene are LNHNV and YYDKDF (reference sequence). Here the CDR3 DNA reads TGTGCCACCAGCAGAGCGCCCCTTATTTTGTCGGGTCAAATCTACAATGAGCAGTTCTTC. It translates to CATSRAPLILSGQIYNEQFF.

The chain links TRBV29-1 to TRBJ2-3; TRBD2 aligns across 8 bases. Losses at the gene ends were 4 bases for V and 1 base for J; bases not matched to a gene: 10. The CDR3 covers 16 residues. In germline, CDR1 is SQVTM, CDR2 ANQGSEA. CDR3 DNA: TGCAGCGTTGTTGGGGGCGGGAGGCCCCGCACAGATACGCAGTATTTT. Protein: CSVVGGGRPRTDTQYF.

The chain employs TRBV2 and TRBJ2-6, with D possibly TRBD1 on 5 matching bases. The CDR3 has 17 residues. Trimming stripped 6 bases from V and 0 bases from J, with 15 bases between. Germline loops: CDR1 SNHLY, CDR2 FYNNEI. The CDR3 loop is CASSGRQPPSGANVLTF. As DNA, the CDR3 is TGTGCCAGCAGCGGACGACAGCCGCCCTCTGGGGCCAACGTCCTGACTTTC.

The chain has TRBV5-1 and TRBJ2-7; D is uncertain. V lost 4 bases to trimming and J lost 5 bases, with 13 bases between them. From germline, CDR1 is SGHRS and CDR2 YFSETQ. CDR3 length equals 13 residues. The CDR3, as DNA: TGCGCCAGCAGCCTTTCGGCAGATCACGAGCAGTACTTC. Translating it yields CASSLSADHEQYF. The full variable domain, with the rest looked up from reference TRBV5-1 and TRBJ2-7, is KAGVTQTPRYLIKTRGQQVTLSCSPISGHRSVSWYQQTPGQGLQFLFEYFSETQRNKGNFPGRFSGRQFSNSRSEMNVSTLELGDSALYLCASSLSADHEQYFGPGTRLTVT.

The chain joins TRBV4-1 to TRBJ1-5, with D tentatively TRBD1 (5 bases). CDR1 is MGHRA, CDR2 YSYEKL, per germline. V was shortened by 5 bases and J by 0 bases, with 11 bases between the two germline ends. The CDR3 is 15 amino acids. The CDR3 sequence: CASSIWGLSNQPQHF. For the CDR3, the DNA is TGCGCCAGCAGCATCTGGGGCCTTAGCAATCAGCCCCAGCATTTT.

The CDR3 bases are TGTGCCAGCAGCCCCTCTGGGACAGGGACATACGAGCAGTACTTC. Residues: CASSPSGTGTYEQYF. The chain has TRBV14 and TRBJ2-7; TRBD1 matches 9 bases. Germline values: CDR1 SGHDN, CDR2 FVKESK. The V gene end was trimmed by 4 bases and the J gene end by 4 bases; junction bases not matched to a gene: 8. The CDR3 covers 15 residues.

V gene TRBV15 combines with J gene TRBJ1-3, with TRBD1 identical over 8 bases. After removal of 0 bases from V and 2 bases from J, the junction contained 15 bases not matched to a gene. The CDR3 totals 20 residues. Germline assignment: CDR1 LNHNV and CDR2 YYDKDF (reference sequence). This CDR3 is CATSRDPVRTGKLPGNTIYF. The CDR3 nucleotides are TGTGCCACCAGCAGAGATCCGGTGAGGACAGGGAAACTGCCTGGAAACACCATATATTTT.

The genes are TRBV10-3 and TRBJ2-3, with D hard to call. CDR3 length equals 14 residues. The V gene's germline CDR1 is ENHRY and CDR2 SYGVKD. In DNA form, the CDR3 reads TGTGCTTCCGCGGAACACACTAGCACAGATACGCAGTATTTT. It specifies CASAEHTSTDTQYF.

CDR3: CASRPVAGGRSYEQYF. CDR3 nucleotide sequence: TGTGCCAGCAGACCCGTAGCGGGAGGCCGCTCCTACGAGCAGTACTTC. V is TRBV11-2 and J is TRBJ2-7; TRBD2 aligns across 10 bases. Germline lookup yields CDR1 SGHAT and CDR2 FQNNGV. The CDR3 loop spans 16 amino acids. J gave up 0 bases and V 6 bases, and 8 bases lay outside the gene matches. Full variable domain (missing parts from reference TRBV11-2 and TRBJ2-7): EAGVAQSPRYKIIEKRQSVAFWCNPISGHATLYWYQQILGQGPKLLIQFQNNGVVDDSQLPKDRFSAERLKGVDSTLKIQPAKLEDSAVYLCASRPVAGGRSYEQYFGPGTRLTVT.

This chain's CDR3 is CASSVDLYSNQPQHF. The CDR3 DNA is TGTGCCAGCAGTGTGGATCTTTATAGCAATCAGCCCCAGCATTTT. The chain recombines TRBV2 with TRBJ1-5; D is unresolved. Germline V CDR1 and CDR2: SNHLY, FYNNEI. The CDR3 sequence is 15 residues long. Deletions cut 4 bases from V and 0 bases from J, with 10 bases between.

This chain connects TRBV11-2 to TRBJ1-1, with D unresolved. The V end was cut by 2 bases, the J end by 7 bases, with 11 bases between. Germline values: CDR1 SGHAT, CDR2 FQNNGV. This CDR3 comprises 13 residues. CDR3 residues: CASSLKRHSEAFF. As DNA, the CDR3 is TGTGCCAGCAGCTTAAAAAGGCACAGTGAAGCTTTCTTT. Filled out from reference TRBV11-2 and TRBJ1-1, the complete variable domain reads EAGVAQSPRYKIIEKRQSVAFWCNPISGHATLYWYQQILGQGPKLLIQFQNNGVVDDSQLPKDRFSAERLKGVDSTLKIQPAKLEDSAVYLCASSLKRHSEAFFGQGTRLTVV.

The J gene is TRBJ1-2, the V gene TRBV4-3; the D is unclear. CDR3 length: 14 amino acids. Trimming pared 0 bases from V and 4 bases from J, leaving 9 bases between. Germline V CDR1 and CDR2: LGHNA, YSLEER. CDR3 DNA sequence: TGCGCCAGCAGCCAAGATCATCTTCTCTATGGCTACACCTTC. Its translation: CASSQDHLLYGYTF.

The chain combines TRBV19 with TRBJ2-3, with TRBD1 identical over 9 bases. The CDR3 totals 14 residues. J was trimmed by 5 bases and V by 6 bases; bases with no gene match: 6. The germline CDR1 and CDR2 sequences are LNHDA and SQIVND (reference sequence). The CDR3 region has the DNA TGTGCCAGTAGGGGGACAGGGTTTGGAGATACGCAGTATTTT. Residues: CASRGTGFGDTQYF. Variable domain in full (rest from reference TRBV19 and TRBJ2-3): DGGITQSPKYLFRKEGQNVTLSCEQNLNHDAMYWYRQDPGQGLRLIYYSQIVNDFQKGDIAEGYSVSREKKESFPLTVTSAQKNPTAFYLCASRGTGFGDTQYFGPGTRLTVL.

Regarding this clone: This same CDR3 is encoded by further DNA sequences in the sample. The CDR3 DNA reads as TGCGCCAGCAGCCTGGAGGGTCACTACGAGCAGTACTTC. Translated, it gives CASSLEGHYEQYF. The chain combines TRBV5-1 with TRBJ2-7, with a possible D match to TRBD2 (6 bases). The V gene lost 4 bases and the J gene lost 3 bases, with 11 bases spanning the gap. The CDR3 consists of 13 residues. Per germline, CDR1 SGHRS and CDR2 YFSETQ.

J is TRBJ2-1 and V is TRBV7-3; 14 bases line up with TRBD2. V dropped 4 bases and J dropped 0; count of bases not matched to a gene: 11. The CDR3 runs to 20 residues. Germline CDR1 is SGHTA and CDR2 is FQGTGA. This chain's CDR3 is CASSSTGTSGSTLSYNEQFF. Written as DNA, the CDR3 is TGTGCCAGCAGCTCAACGGGGACTAGCGGGAGTACCCTCTCCTACAATGAGCAGTTCTTC.

CDR3 nucleotide sequence: TGCGCCAGCAGCGGCCGGGACCCGATGGGAGGCGGGAGATTTGTTGAGCAGTTCTTC. Protein sequence: CASSGRDPMGGGRFVEQFF. The gene calls are TRBV5-1 and TRBJ2-1, with 7 bases fitting TRBD2. This CDR3 spans 19 amino acids. Germline lookup yields CDR1 SGHRS and CDR2 YFSETQ. The V gene end was trimmed by 4 bases and the J gene end by 9 bases; junction bases not matched to a gene: 25.

V and J are TRBV25-1 and TRBJ1-1, with D hard to call. This CDR3 spans 12 amino acids. Trimming stripped 4 bases from V and 5 bases from J, with 8 bases between. Germline-derived CDR1 and CDR2 are MGHDK and SYGVNS. CDR3 nucleotide sequence: TGTGCCAGCAGTGCCCAAACTACTGAAGCTTTCTTT. As protein: CASSAQTTEAFF. Full variable domain (remainder filled in from reference TRBV25-1 and TRBJ1-1): EADIYQTPRYLVIGTGKKITLECSQTMGHDKMYWYQQDPGMELHLIHYSYGVNSTEKGDLSSESTVSRIRTEHFPLTLESARPSHTSQYLCASSAQTTEAFFGQGTRLTVV.

The J gene is TRBJ2-7, the V gene TRBV11-2; tentatively, D is TRBD2 (6 bases). The CDR3 contains 16 residues. Trimming stripped 4 bases from V and 4 bases from J, with 20 bases between. Germline V CDR1 and CDR2: SGHAT, FQNNGV. The CDR3 spells CASSSRGDLMNYEQYF. CDR3 DNA: TGTGCCAGCAGCTCCCGCGGGGACCTAATGAATTACGAGCAGTACTTC.

Of note for this clone: At the DNA level, this CDR3 is encoded by other sequences in the same sample as well. J is TRBJ1-1 and V is TRBV5-1; D is unresolved. The V and J ends lost 0 bases and 2 bases respectively, with 8 bases between them. This CDR3 has 14 residues. CDR1 and CDR2 (germline): SGHRS, YFSETQ. CDR3 coding DNA: TGCGCCAGCAGCTTGGCCGCTCTTAACACTGAAGCTTTCTTT. Translated: CASSLAALNTEAFF. Together with reference TRBV5-1 and TRBJ1-1, the CDR3 gives the full variable domain: KAGVTQTPRYLIKTRGQQVTLSCSPISGHRSVSWYQQTPGQGLQFLFEYFSETQRNKGNFPGRFSGRQFSNSRSEMNVSTLELGDSALYLCASSLAALNTEAFFGQGTRLTVV.

The rearrangement links TRBV4-1 to TRBJ2-7; no firm D call. Germline V gene lookup returns CDR1 MGHRA and CDR2 YSYEKL. This CDR3 spans 16 amino acids. V was pared by 1 base and J by 0 bases, with 13 bases between. CDR3 bases: TGCGCCAGCAGCCAAGGGCGCGTAGCCACCTCCTACGAGCAGTACTTC. Its protein product is CASSQGRVATSYEQYF.

This chain joins TRBV7-2 and TRBJ1-5; D gene uncertain. V lost 1 base and J lost 5, with 9 bases in between. Germline V gene data show CDR1 as SGHTA and CDR2 as FQGNSA. The CDR3 has 14 amino acids. The CDR3 DNA is TGTGCCAGCAGCTTAGTCCATCGGGATCAGCCCCAGCATTTT. Protein sequence: CASSLVHRDQPQHF.

The J gene is TRBJ2-1, the V gene TRBV5-1; D may match TRBD1 or TRBD2 (5 bases each). Germline CDR1 SGHRS, CDR2 YFSETQ. The CDR3 has 18 residues. The V and J ends lost 2 bases and 2 bases respectively, with 20 bases between them. CDR3 nucleotide sequence: TGCGCCAGCAGCTTAGGGACCCTTGGGGACGGAACCTACAATGAGCAGTTCTTC. It is translated as CASSLGTLGDGTYNEQFF.

The chain couples TRBV7-2 to TRBJ2-5; D is unclear. V was shortened by 1 base and J by 1 base, with 7 bases between the two germline ends. CDR3 length: 14 amino acids. CDR1 SGHTA and CDR2 FQGNSA come from the germline V gene. CDR3 DNA: TGTGCCAGCAGCTTAGTTTCACCCCAAGAGACCCAGTACTTC. Protein: CASSLVSPQETQYF. The complete variable domain, with remaining parts taken from reference TRBV7-2 and TRBJ2-5, reads GAGVSQSPSNKVTEKGKDVELRCDPISGHTALYWYRQSLGQGLEFLIYFQGNSAPDKSGLPSDRFSAERTGGSVSTLTIQRTQQEDSAVYLCASSLVSPQETQYFGPGTRLLVL.

This clone was seen once. The chain employs TRBV11-2 and TRBJ1-4; 7 bases agree with TRBD1. Germline lookup yields CDR1 SGHAT and CDR2 FQNNGV. CDR3 length equals 16 residues. The J segment lost 8 bases and the V segment lost 0 bases, leaving 9 bases of the junction unmatched. The CDR3 DNA sequence: TGTGCCAGCAGCTTAGATCCAACAGGGGTTAGAGAAAAACTGTTTTTT. Translating gives CASSLDPTGVREKLFF.

The CDR3 loop is CASSQSDRGGNTIYF. CDR3 DNA: TGCGCCAGCAGCCAGTCGGACAGGGGAGGAAACACCATATATTTT. V usage is TRBV4-1 and J usage is TRBJ1-3; 9 nucleotides align to TRBD1. CDR3 length: 15 residues. The J segment lost 4 bases and the V segment lost 3 bases, leaving 4 bases of the junction unmatched. Germline V gene sequence: CDR1 MGHRA, CDR2 YSYEKL.